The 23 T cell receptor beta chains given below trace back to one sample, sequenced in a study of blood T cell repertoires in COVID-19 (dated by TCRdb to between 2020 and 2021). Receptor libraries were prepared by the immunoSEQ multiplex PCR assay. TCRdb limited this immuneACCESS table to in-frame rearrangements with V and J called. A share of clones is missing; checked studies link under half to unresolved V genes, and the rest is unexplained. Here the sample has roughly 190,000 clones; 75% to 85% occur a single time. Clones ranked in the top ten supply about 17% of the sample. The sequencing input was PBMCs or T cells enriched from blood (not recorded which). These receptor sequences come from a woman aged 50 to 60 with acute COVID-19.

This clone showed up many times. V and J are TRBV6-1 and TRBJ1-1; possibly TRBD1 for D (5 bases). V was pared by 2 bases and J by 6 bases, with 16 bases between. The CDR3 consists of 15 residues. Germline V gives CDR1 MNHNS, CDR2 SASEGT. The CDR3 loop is CASSEFEGSGAEAFF. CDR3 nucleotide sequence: TGTGCCAGCAGTGAATTCGAGGGCTCGGGGGCTGAAGCTTTCTTT.

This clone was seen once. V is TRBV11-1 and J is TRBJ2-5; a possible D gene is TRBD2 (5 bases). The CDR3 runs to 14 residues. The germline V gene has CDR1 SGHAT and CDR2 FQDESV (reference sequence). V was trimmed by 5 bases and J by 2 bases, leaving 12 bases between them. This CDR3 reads CASSHGVRQETQYF. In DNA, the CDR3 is TGTGCCAGCAGCCACGGGGTTCGGCAAGAGACCCAGTACTTC. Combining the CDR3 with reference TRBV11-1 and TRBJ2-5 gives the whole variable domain EAEVAQSPRYKITEKSQAVAFWCDPISGHATLYWYRQILGQGPELLVQFQDESVVDDSQLPKDRFSAERLKGVDSTLKIQPAELGDSAMYLCASSHGVRQETQYFGPGTRLLVL.

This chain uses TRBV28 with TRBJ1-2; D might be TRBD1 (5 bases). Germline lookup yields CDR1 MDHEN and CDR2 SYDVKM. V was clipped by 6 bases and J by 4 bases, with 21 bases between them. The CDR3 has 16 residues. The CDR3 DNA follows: TGTGCCAGCAGCAGTTTAAGGGGCGGGGACCCCTATGGCTACACCTTC. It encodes CASSSLRGGDPYGYTF.

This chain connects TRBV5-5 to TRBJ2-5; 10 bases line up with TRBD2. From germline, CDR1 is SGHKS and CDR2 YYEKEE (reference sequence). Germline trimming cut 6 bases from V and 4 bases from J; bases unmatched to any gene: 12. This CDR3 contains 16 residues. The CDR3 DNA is TGTGCCAGCAAAACAACCGGGACTAGCGTTTTAGAGACCCAGTACTTC. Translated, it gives CASKTTGTSVLETQYF.

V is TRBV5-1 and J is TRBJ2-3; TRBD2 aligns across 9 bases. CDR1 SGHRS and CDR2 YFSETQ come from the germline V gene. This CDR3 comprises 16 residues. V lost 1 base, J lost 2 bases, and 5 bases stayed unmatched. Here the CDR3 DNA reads TGCGCCAGCAGCTTGTCGGCGGGGGGGAACACAGATACGCAGTATTTT. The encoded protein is CASSLSAGGNTDTQYF.

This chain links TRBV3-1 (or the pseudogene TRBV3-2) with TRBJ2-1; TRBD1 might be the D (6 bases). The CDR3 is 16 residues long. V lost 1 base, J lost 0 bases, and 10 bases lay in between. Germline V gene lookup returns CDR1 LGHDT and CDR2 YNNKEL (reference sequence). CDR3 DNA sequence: TGTGCCAGCAGCCAAGCTGGGGGCGTCTCCTACAATGAGCAGTTCTTC. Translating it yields CASSQAGGVSYNEQFF.

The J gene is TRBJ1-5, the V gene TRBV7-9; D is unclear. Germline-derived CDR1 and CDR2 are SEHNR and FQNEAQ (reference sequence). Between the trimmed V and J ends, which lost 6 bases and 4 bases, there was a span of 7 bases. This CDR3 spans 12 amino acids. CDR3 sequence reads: CASSITNQPQHF. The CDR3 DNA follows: TGTGCCAGCAGTATAACTAATCAGCCCCAGCATTTT.

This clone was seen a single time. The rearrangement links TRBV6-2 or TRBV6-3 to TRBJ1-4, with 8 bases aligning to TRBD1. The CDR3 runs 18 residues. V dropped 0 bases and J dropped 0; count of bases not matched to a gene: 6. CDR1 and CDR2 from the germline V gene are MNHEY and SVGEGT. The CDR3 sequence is CASSYSKSTGATNEKLFF. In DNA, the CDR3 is TGTGCCAGCAGTTACTCGAAATCGACAGGGGCAACTAATGAAAAACTGTTTTTT.

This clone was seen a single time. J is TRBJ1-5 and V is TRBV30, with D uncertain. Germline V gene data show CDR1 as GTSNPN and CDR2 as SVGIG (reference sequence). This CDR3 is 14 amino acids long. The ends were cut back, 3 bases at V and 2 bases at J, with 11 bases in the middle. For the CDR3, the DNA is TGTGCCTGGAGGGGCCAGTCGGGCAATCAGCCCCAGCATTTT. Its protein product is CAWRGQSGNQPQHF.

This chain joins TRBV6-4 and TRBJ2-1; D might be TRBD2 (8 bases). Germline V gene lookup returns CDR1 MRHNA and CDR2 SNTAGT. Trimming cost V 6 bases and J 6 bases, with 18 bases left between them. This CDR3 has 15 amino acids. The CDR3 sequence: CASSADRAGGNEQFF. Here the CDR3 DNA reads TGTGCCAGCAGCGCCGACAGGGCGGGGGGCAATGAGCAGTTCTTC.

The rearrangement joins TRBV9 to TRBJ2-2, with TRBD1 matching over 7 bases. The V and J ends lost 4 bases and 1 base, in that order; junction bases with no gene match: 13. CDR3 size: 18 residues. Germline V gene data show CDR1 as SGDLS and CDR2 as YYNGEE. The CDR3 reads CASSPPNANRGNTGELFF. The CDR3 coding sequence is TGTGCCAGCAGCCCGCCGAATGCAAACAGGGGGAACACCGGGGAGCTGTTTTTT.

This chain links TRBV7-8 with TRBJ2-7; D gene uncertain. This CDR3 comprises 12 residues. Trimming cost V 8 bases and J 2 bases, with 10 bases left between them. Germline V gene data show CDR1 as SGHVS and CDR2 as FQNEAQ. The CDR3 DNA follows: TGTGCCAGCTCTGCAAGCCCCTACGAGCAGTACGTC. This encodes CASSASPYEQYV.

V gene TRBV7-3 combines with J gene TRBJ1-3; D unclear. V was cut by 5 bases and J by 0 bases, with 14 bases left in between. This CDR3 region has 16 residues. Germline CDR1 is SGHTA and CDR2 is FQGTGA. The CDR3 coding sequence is TGTGCCAGCAGCCTTACACACCCTCGCTCTGGAAACACCATATATTTT. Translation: CASSLTHPRSGNTIYF.

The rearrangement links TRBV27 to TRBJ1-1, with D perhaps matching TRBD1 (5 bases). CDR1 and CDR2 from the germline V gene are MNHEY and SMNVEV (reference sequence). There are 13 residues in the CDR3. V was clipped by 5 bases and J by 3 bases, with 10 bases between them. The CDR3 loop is CASSPGGYTEAFF. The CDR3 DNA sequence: TGTGCCAGCAGTCCGGGGGGGTACACTGAAGCTTTCTTT.

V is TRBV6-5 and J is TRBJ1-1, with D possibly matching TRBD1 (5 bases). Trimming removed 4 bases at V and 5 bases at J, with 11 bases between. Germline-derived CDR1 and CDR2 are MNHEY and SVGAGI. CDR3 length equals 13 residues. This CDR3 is CASSWDGRTEAFF. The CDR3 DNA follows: TGTGCCAGCAGTTGGGACGGGAGGACTGAAGCTTTCTTT.

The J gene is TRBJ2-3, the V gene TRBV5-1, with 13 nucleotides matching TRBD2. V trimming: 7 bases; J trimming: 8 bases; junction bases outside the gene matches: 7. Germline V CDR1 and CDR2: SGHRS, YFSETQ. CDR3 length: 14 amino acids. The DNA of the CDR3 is TGCGCCAGCCGGACTAGCGGGGGCATAGGTACGCAGTATTTT. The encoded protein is CASRTSGGIGTQYF.

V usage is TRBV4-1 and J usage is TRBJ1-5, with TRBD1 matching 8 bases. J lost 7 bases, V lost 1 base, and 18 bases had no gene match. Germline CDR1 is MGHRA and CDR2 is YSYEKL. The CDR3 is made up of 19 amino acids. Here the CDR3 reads CASSQGSGQGMVIRQPQHF. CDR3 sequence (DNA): TGCGCCAGCAGCCAAGGTTCAGGACAGGGTATGGTCATCAGGCAGCCCCAGCATTTT.

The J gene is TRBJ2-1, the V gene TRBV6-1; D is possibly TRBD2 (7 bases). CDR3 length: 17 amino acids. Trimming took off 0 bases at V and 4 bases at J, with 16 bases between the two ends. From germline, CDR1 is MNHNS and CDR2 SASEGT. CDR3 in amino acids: CASSEAGWEGDYNEQFF. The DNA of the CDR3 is TGTGCCAGCAGTGAAGCGGGATGGGAGGGGGATTACAATGAGCAGTTCTTC.

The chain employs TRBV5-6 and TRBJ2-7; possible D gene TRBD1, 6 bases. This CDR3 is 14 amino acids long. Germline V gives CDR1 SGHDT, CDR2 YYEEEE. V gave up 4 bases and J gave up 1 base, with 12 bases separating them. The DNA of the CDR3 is TGTGCCAGCAGCCCAGGACAGTCTTCCTACGAGCAGTACGTC. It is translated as CASSPGQSSYEQYV.

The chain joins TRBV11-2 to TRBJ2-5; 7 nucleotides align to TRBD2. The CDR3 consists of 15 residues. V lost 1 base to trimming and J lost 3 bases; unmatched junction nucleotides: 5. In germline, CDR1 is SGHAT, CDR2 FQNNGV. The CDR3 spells CASSLAGGVEETQYF. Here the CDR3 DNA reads TGTGCCAGCAGCTTAGCGGGGGGTGTCGAAGAGACCCAGTACTTC.

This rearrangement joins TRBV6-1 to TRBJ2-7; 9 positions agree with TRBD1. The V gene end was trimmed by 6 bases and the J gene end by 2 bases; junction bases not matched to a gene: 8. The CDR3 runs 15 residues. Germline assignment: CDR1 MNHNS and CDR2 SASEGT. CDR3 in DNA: TGTGCCAGCAGACCGGGACAGGGAGGGACCTACGAGCAGTACGTC. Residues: CASRPGQGGTYEQYV.

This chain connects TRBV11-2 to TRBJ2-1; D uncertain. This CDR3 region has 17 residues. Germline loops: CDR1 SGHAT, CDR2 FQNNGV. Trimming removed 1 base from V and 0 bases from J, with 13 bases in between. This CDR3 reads CASSLGEELSSYNEQFF. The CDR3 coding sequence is TGTGCCAGCAGCTTAGGAGAAGAGTTAAGCTCCTACAATGAGCAGTTCTTC. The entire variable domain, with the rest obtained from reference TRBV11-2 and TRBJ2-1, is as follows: EAGVAQSPRYKIIEKRQSVAFWCNPISGHATLYWYQQILGQGPKLLIQFQNNGVVDDSQLPKDRFSAERLKGVDSTLKIQPAKLEDSAVYLCASSLGEELSSYNEQFFGPGTRLTVL.

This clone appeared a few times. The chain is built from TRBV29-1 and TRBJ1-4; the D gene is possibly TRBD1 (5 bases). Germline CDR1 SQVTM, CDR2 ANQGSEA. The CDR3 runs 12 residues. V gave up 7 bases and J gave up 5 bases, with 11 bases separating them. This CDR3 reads CSASGLNEKLFF. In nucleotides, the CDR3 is TGCAGCGCCTCGGGACTCAATGAAAAACTGTTTTTT.